The 13 T cell receptor beta chains below were found in one sample sequenced in a study of CD8 T cells in ankylosing spondylitis. Study results and caveats: The study identified a TCR beta motif of 7 or 8 highly homologous variants that appeared characteristic of ankylosing spondylitis blood.

Their antigens remain unidentified. TCRdb itself ran the 5' RACE reads through MiXCR, one entry per CDR3 protein. The sample includes just under 550,000 distinct CDR3 sequences, roughly 13% of them seen just once. Material for sequencing was blood, either unsorted or a sorted T cell fraction (not recorded which). The receptors come from a male donor with ankylosing spondylitis.

The chain joins TRBV19 to TRBJ2-3; 7 bases align to TRBD1. CDR3 length: 14 amino acids. Per germline, CDR1 LNHDA and CDR2 SQIVND (reference sequence). Germline trimming cut 10 bases from V and 2 bases from J; bases unmatched to any gene: 9. This chain's CDR3 is CATERQGTTDTQYF. CDR3 DNA: TGTGCCACCGAAAGACAGGGCACCACAGATACGCAGTATTTT.

This clonotype was counted ten times or more. The rearrangement links TRBV5-1 to TRBJ1-5; 8 bases match TRBD1. V lost 4 bases, J lost 4 bases, and 7 bases stayed unmatched. Germline lookup yields CDR1 SGHRS and CDR2 YFSETQ. CDR3 length: 15 amino acids. The CDR3 here is CASSPGQGPNQPQHF. The CDR3 nucleotides read TGCGCCAGCAGCCCAGGACAGGGTCCAAATCAGCCCCAGCATTTT.

The chain carries TRBV7-2 and TRBJ2-5; perhaps TRBD1 as D (7 bases). V gave up 3 bases and J gave up 4 bases, with 12 bases separating them. The CDR3 length is 14 residues. Looked up from germline, CDR1 is SGHTA and CDR2 is FQGNSA. The DNA of the CDR3 is TGTGCCAGCAGCTTCAACAGGGGAGGAGAGACCCAGTACTTC. This gives the protein CASSFNRGGETQYF.

This clonotype was detected only a few times. The chain recombines TRBV4-1 with TRBJ2-7, with TRBD2 matching over 9 bases. The trim removed 0 bases at V and 7 bases at J, leaving 4 bases unmatched. CDR1 and CDR2 from the germline V gene are MGHRA and YSYEKL. This CDR3 contains 14 residues. The CDR3 DNA is TGCGCCAGCAGCCAAGATCAAGCGGGAGGTGAGCAGTACGTC. This translates into CASSQDQAGGEQYV.

This chain connects TRBV20-1 to TRBJ2-1; D ambiguous. Trimming shortened V by 0 bases and J by 1 base, and 16 bases separated the two germline ends. Germline V CDR1 and CDR2: DFQATT, SNEGSKA (reference sequence). This CDR3 is 17 amino acids long. CDR3 DNA sequence: TGCAGTGCTAGAGATCCCCTCCTTGGGTCTTCCTACAATGAGCAGTTCTTC. It yields the protein CSARDPLLGSSYNEQFF.

This clonotype was found many times. This chain joins TRBV7-8 and TRBJ2-1; possibly TRBD1 or TRBD2 for D (6 bases each). Per the germline V gene, CDR1 is SGHVS and CDR2 is FQNEAQ. The CDR3 contains 14 residues. The ends were cut back, 8 bases at V and 5 bases at J, with 16 bases in the middle. The CDR3 DNA sequence: TGTGCCAGCGGGCTTGGGGGGCTAGACAATGAGCAGTTCTTC. Its protein product is CASGLGGLDNEQFF.

This clonotype was picked up a small number of times. The DNA for the CDR3 is TGTGCCAGCTCACCGACCCACGACTCCTACAATGAGCAGTTCTTC. This sequence encodes CASSPTHDSYNEQFF. This rearrangement joins TRBV18 to TRBJ2-1; D not resolved. The V gene lost 3 bases and the J gene lost 0 bases, with 9 bases spanning the gap. Germline lookup yields CDR1 KGHSH and CDR2 LQKENI. The CDR3 has 15 residues. Looking up the rest from reference TRBV18 and TRBJ2-1 gives the full variable domain: NAGVMQNPRHLVRRRGQEARLRCSPMKGHSHVYWYRQLPEEGLKFMVYLQKENIIDESGMPKERFSAEFPKEGPSILRIQQVVRGDSAAYFCASSPTHDSYNEQFFGPGTRLTVL.

The rearrangement links TRBV20-1 to TRBJ2-7; 9 bases line up with TRBD2. The ends lost 4 bases at V and 6 bases at J; junction bases unmatched: 10. The CDR3 contains 14 residues. Germline CDR1 DFQATT, CDR2 SNEGSKA (reference sequence). In DNA, the CDR3 is TGCAGTGCTATCTTAGCGGGAGTTCGGCGCGAGCAGTACTTC. Translated: CSAILAGVRREQYF.

The J gene is TRBJ1-4, the V gene TRBV12-3 or TRBV12-4, with D hard to call. This CDR3 has 11 residues. Trimming left V 8 bases short and J 6 bases short, with 7 bases between. In DNA, the CDR3 is TGTGCCAGCTCCGGGGATGAAAAACTGTTTTTT. It encodes CASSGDEKLFF.

The chain couples TRBV24-1 to TRBJ2-5; TRBD1 aligns across 10 bases. The germline V gene has CDR1 KGHDR and CDR2 SFDVKD. This CDR3 is 17 amino acids long. V shed 2 bases and J 5 bases; nucleotides not matched to a gene: 10. The CDR3 loop is CATSDSPTGGWGETQYF. DNA for the CDR3: TGTGCCACCAGTGATTCCCCGACAGGGGGCTGGGGGGAGACCCAGTACTTC.

This clonotype was found a few times. The V gene is TRBV20-1, the J gene TRBJ2-5; TRBD2 matches at 10 bases. Trimming at V came to 1 base and at J to 4 bases, leaving 12 bases not matched to a gene. Germline-derived CDR1 and CDR2 are DFQATT and SNEGSKA (reference sequence). The CDR3 totals 17 residues. The CDR3 is CSARGLRLAGAGETQYF. The CDR3 coding sequence is TGCAGTGCTAGAGGGCTACGGCTAGCGGGGGCGGGAGAGACCCAGTACTTC.

This clonotype has a count of ten or more. The rearrangement uses TRBV18 and TRBJ2-1, with D possibly being TRBD1 (6 bases). Germline-derived CDR1 and CDR2 are KGHSH and LQKENI. This CDR3 region has 13 residues. The V gene lost 7 bases and the J gene lost 6 bases, with 13 bases spanning the gap. The CDR3 DNA is TGTGCCAGCTTTCAAAGGGGGTTCAATGAGCAGTTCTTC. This sequence encodes CASFQRGFNEQFF.

The CDR3 bases are TGCAGTGCTAGGGGACTAGCGGGAATCTCGGATGAGCAGTTCTTC. Its protein is CSARGLAGISDEQFF. The chain employs TRBV20-1 and TRBJ2-1, with 13 positions matching TRBD2. The CDR3 covers 15 residues. Germline V CDR1 and CDR2: DFQATT, SNEGSKA (reference sequence). Trimming removed 3 bases from V and 8 bases from J; junction bases left unmatched: 7.